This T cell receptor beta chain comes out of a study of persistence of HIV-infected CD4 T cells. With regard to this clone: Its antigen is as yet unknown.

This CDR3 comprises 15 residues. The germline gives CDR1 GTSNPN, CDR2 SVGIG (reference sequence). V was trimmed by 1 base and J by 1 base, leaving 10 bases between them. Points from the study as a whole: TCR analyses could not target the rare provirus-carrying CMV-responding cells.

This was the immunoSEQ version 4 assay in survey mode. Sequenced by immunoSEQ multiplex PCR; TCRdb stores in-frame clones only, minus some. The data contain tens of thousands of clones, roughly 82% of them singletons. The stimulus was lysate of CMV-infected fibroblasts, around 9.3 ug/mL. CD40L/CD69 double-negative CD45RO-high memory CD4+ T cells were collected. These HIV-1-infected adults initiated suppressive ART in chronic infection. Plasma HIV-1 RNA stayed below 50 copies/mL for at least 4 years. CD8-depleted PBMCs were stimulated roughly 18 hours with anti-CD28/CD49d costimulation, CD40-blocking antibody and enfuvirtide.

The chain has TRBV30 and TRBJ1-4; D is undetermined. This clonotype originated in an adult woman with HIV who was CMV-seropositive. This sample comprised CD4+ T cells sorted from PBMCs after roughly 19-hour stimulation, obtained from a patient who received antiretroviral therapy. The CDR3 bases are TGTGCCTGGAGTGGGTCCCTGGGAACTAATGAAAAACTGTTTTTT. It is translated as CAWSGSLGTNEKLFF.